One and the same sample provided the 18 T cell receptor beta chains below, sequenced in a study of T cell changes during pregnancy in multiple sclerosis. Clones were sequenced by immunoSEQ multiplex PCR, and TCRdb holds only the in-frame ones, with some missing. The repertoire consists of about 64,000 clones, with almost 97% occurring once and the leading ten covering 2% to 2.5%. Sequencing used CD8+ T cells from peripheral blood mononuclear cells, obtained after pregnancy. These receptors originate from a female donor with multiple sclerosis, enrolled in a pregnancy study.

The chain joins TRBV11-2 to TRBJ2-7; 11 nucleotides align to TRBD2. The V and J ends lost 5 bases and 0 bases, in that order; junction bases with no gene match: 9. This CDR3 comprises 17 residues. Germline CDR1 SGHAT, CDR2 FQNNGV. CDR3 sequence reads: CASSPRTSGPSSYEQYF. CDR3 DNA: TGTGCCAGCAGCCCGAGGACTAGCGGGCCGAGCTCCTACGAGCAGTACTTC.

The chain carries TRBV27 and TRBJ2-5, with D unclear. Trimming removed 4 bases from V and 5 bases from J, with 17 bases in between. There are 15 residues in the CDR3. Germline V gene lookup returns CDR1 MNHEY and CDR2 SMNVEV (reference sequence). This CDR3 reads CASSWAFGSGETQYF. The CDR3 DNA reads as TGTGCCAGCAGTTGGGCCTTTGGGTCTGGTGAGACCCAGTACTTC.

The chain employs TRBV4-1 and TRBJ1-1, with D tentatively TRBD1 (6 bases). The CDR3 is made up of 16 amino acids. V gave up 0 bases and J gave up 3 bases, with 14 bases separating them. CDR1 is MGHRA, CDR2 YSYEKL, per germline. The CDR3 here is CASSQDRGTVDTEAFF. The DNA of the CDR3 is TGCGCCAGCAGCCAAGACAGGGGAACGGTGGACACTGAAGCTTTCTTT.

This chain links TRBV11-2 with TRBJ1-4; TRBD1 agrees at 8 bases. Trimming removed 7 bases from V and 7 bases from J; junction bases left unmatched: 11. Germline V CDR1 and CDR2: SGHAT, FQNNGV. The length of the CDR3 is 15 residues. In DNA form, the CDR3 reads TGTGCCAGCACAGTCTCCGGGACAGGCAGTGAAAAACTGTTTTTT. This sequence encodes CASTVSGTGSEKLFF.

CDR3 residues: CASSEAAGSYEQYF. CDR3 in DNA: TGTGCCAGCAGTGAAGCGGCAGGTTCTTACGAGCAGTACTTC. This chain uses TRBV6-1 with TRBJ2-7; D remains ambiguous. Trimming took off 0 bases at V and 4 bases at J, with 10 bases between the two ends. CDR1 and CDR2 from the germline V gene are MNHNS and SASEGT. This CDR3 spans 14 amino acids.

The DNA for the CDR3 is TGTGCCAGCAGTTTCGGACTGAACTATGGCTACACCTTC. Translating gives CASSFGLNYGYTF. V is TRBV27 and J is TRBJ1-2; D unclear. Deletions cut 3 bases from V and 2 bases from J, with 7 bases between. Germline CDR1 MNHEY, CDR2 SMNVEV (reference sequence). This CDR3 is built from 13 residues.

The V gene is TRBV2, the J gene TRBJ2-3; a possible D gene is TRBD2 (5 bases). The V gene lost 1 base and the J gene lost 4 bases, with 6 bases spanning the gap. The V gene's germline CDR1 is SNHLY and CDR2 FYNNEI. The CDR3 is 13 amino acids. CDR3 nucleotides: TGTGCCAGCAGTGAAGACGGGGCAGATACGCAGTATTTT. As protein: CASSEDGADTQYF. Using reference TRBV2 and TRBJ2-3 for the parts outside the CDR3, the full variable domain is EPEVTQTPSHQVTQMGQEVILRCVPISNHLYFYWYRQILGQKVEFLVSFYNNEISEKSEIFDDQFSVERPDGSNFTLKIRSTKLEDSAMYFCASSEDGADTQYFGPGTRLTVL.

The V call is TRBV29-1, the J call TRBJ2-3, with 8 nucleotides matching TRBD1. CDR3 size: 13 residues. The V and J ends lost 7 bases and 3 bases, in that order; junction bases with no gene match: 6. Germline V CDR1 and CDR2: SQVTM, ANQGSEA. The CDR3 DNA reads as TGCAGCGCCGAGGGACAGGTGACAGATACGCAGTATTTT. It codes for CSAEGQVTDTQYF.

The chain employs TRBV28 and TRBJ1-2; D remains unclear. The CDR3 spans 12 residues. The germline gives CDR1 MDHEN, CDR2 SYDVKM. The CDR3 DNA sequence: TGTGGAAACTTTGATATATTTAGTGGCTACACCTTC. Its translation is CGNFDIFSGYTF.

This chain joins TRBV5-4 and TRBJ2-1; TRBD2 agrees at 14 bases. The germline V gene has CDR1 SGHNT and CDR2 YYREEE (reference sequence). J lost 7 bases, V lost 6 bases, and 3 bases had no gene match. CDR3 size: 14 residues. The CDR3, as DNA: TGTGCCAGCAAAGGGACTAGCGGGAGTAATGAGCAGTTCTTC. Its protein is CASKGTSGSNEQFF.

This chain joins TRBV2 and TRBJ1-2, with 9 bases lining up with TRBD1. The CDR3 spans 13 residues. Germline CDR1 SNHLY, CDR2 FYNNEI. V shed 6 bases, J shed 6 bases, and the junction held 5 bases outside the gene matches. CDR3 amino acids: CASREWTGDGYTF. The CDR3 nucleotides are TGTGCCAGCAGGGAATGGACAGGGGATGGCTACACCTTC.

The chain has TRBV5-1 and TRBJ2-5, with D possibly being TRBD1 (5 bases). This CDR3 comprises 16 residues. Trimming cost V 3 bases and J 0 bases, with 15 bases left between them. Per germline, CDR1 SGHRS and CDR2 YFSETQ. In DNA, the CDR3 is TGCGCCAGCAGCTGGCCCCTAAGGGGTTACCAAGAGACCCAGTACTTC. It is translated as CASSWPLRGYQETQYF.

This rearrangement joins TRBV7-6 to TRBJ2-7; 12 nucleotides line up with TRBD2. The V gene end was trimmed by 3 bases and the J gene end by 3 bases; junction bases not matched to a gene: 6. Germline CDR1 and CDR2: SGHVS and FNYEAQ. The CDR3 spans 16 residues. Written as DNA, the CDR3 is TGTGCCAGCAGCTTGAACGGACTAGCGGGGATCTACGAGCAGTACTTC. It is translated as CASSLNGLAGIYEQYF.

J is TRBJ2-1 and V is TRBV13; D is perhaps TRBD2 (5 bases). Germline V lookup: CDR1 PRHDT, CDR2 FYEKMQ (reference sequence). This CDR3 is built from 15 residues. The V end lost 4 bases, the J end lost 3 bases, and 13 bases lay between the germline ends. CDR3 coding DNA: TGTGCCAGCAGCTCCCCTGACTATAACTACAATGAGCAGTTCTTC. Translated: CASSSPDYNYNEQFF.

The CDR3 is CASSLAALGQGMAYEQYF. The CDR3 region has the DNA TGCGCCAGCAGCTTGGCCGCCTTAGGACAGGGGATGGCCTACGAGCAGTACTTC. This chain links TRBV5-1 with TRBJ2-7, with 9 bases lining up with TRBD1. The germline V gene has CDR1 SGHRS and CDR2 YFSETQ. There are 18 residues in the CDR3. Trimming took 0 bases from V and 2 from J; bases not matched to a gene: 12.

V and J are TRBV27 and TRBJ2-7, with unresolved D. V lost 5 bases, J lost 1 base, and 18 bases lay in between. In germline, CDR1 is MNHEY, CDR2 SMNVEV (reference sequence). This CDR3 comprises 16 residues. CDR3: CASSIISQEPSYEQYF. The CDR3 DNA sequence: TGTGCCAGCAGTATCATATCCCAGGAACCTTCCTACGAGCAGTACTTC.

The V and J genes are TRBV6-5 and TRBJ2-7, with a possible D match to TRBD2 (7 bases). Between the trimmed V and J ends, which lost 8 bases and 2 bases, there was a span of 10 bases. The CDR3 runs 12 residues. Germline assignment: CDR1 MNHEY and CDR2 SVGAGI. The CDR3 coding sequence is TGTGCCAGCCACGGGGGGCCCTACGAGCAGTACTTC. The encoded protein is CASHGGPYEQYF.

The chain carries TRBV9 and TRBJ2-2; D is undetermined. The germline V gene has CDR1 SGDLS and CDR2 YYNGEE. Trimming removed 0 bases at V and 6 bases at J, with 6 bases between. The CDR3 has 13 residues. The CDR3 here is CASSVVSSGELFF. The CDR3 DNA follows: TGTGCCAGCAGCGTAGTAAGCTCCGGGGAGCTGTTTTTT.